The entry that follows covers one T cell receptor (beta chain) sequence. Its antigen is as yet unknown. The data originate from a study of shared clonotypes between healthy human individuals. Regarding the study as a whole: Generation of non-shared clonotypes was less probable than generation of clonotypes shared by all four donors. Despite large depth, rarefaction showed incomplete sorted-subset sequencing.

Running of the assay took place at deep level. Genomic DNA belonging to each subset was distributed in equal measure over several immunoSEQ plates. The method was immunoSEQ multiplex PCR; TCRdb's version includes in-frame clones alone and lacks a portion of them. Altogether 980,000 or so clones are present, less than 85% being singletons, with the ten largest covering around 1.5%. Germline values: CDR1 SEHNR, CDR2 FQNEAQ (reference sequence). V was clipped by 0 bases and J by 4 bases, with 6 bases between them. The CDR3 sequence is 13 residues long. The TCR was taken from a man between 18 and 35 years old in good health. The sequencing input was memory CD4+ T cells sorted from blood. Subset specified: CD45RA-negative fraction. The chain combines TRBV7-9 with TRBJ1-2, with D hard to call. This CDR3 is CASSLAGIYGYTF. The CDR3 DNA follows: TGTGCCAGCAGCTTAGCAGGGATCTATGGCTACACCTTC.